This TCR beta chain emerged from a study of cytomegalovirus exposure and HLA in healthy donors. This CDR3 has 14 residues. Trimming stripped 3 bases from V and 6 bases from J, with 14 bases between. Germline CDR1 MDHEN, CDR2 SYDVKM. Measured with immunoSEQ multiplex PCR; TCRdb has only the in-frame clones, and not every one. The table lists about 120,000 clones, 85% to 90% of them singletons. V is TRBV28 and J is TRBJ1-1; no clear D. The sample taken for sequencing was PBMCs. This receptor was obtained from a young woman in good health and CMV-seronegative. This CDR3 is CASSFSSKRAEAFF. CDR3 nucleotides: TGTGCCAGCAGTTTCAGTAGTAAGCGTGCTGAAGCTTTCTTT. Full variable domain (missing parts from reference TRBV28 and TRBJ1-1): DVKVTQSSRYLVKRTGEKVFLECVQDMDHENMFWYRQDPGLGLRLIYFSYDVKMKEKGDIPEGYSVSREKKERFSLILESASTNQTSMYLCASSFSSKRAEAFFGQGTRLTVV.